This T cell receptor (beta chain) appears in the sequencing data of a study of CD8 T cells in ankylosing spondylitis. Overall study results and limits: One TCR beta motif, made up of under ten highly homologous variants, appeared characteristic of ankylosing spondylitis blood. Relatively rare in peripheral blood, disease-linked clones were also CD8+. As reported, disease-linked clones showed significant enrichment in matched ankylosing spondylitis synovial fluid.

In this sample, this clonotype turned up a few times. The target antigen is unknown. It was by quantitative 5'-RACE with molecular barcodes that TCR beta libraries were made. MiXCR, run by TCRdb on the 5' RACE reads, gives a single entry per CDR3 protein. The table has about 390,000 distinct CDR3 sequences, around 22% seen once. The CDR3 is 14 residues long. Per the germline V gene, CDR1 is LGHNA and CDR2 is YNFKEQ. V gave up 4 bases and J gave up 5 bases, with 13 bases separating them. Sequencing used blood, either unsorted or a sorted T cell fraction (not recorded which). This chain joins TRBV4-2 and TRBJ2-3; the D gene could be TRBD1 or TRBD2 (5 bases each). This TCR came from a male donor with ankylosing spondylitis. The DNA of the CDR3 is TGTGCCAGCAGCCCCCGGGGCCTAGGAGATACGCAGTATTTT. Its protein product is CASSPRGLGDTQYF.